What follows are 31 T cell receptor beta chains derived from one specimen sequenced in a study of blood T cell repertoires in COVID-19. Clones were read by immunoSEQ multiplex PCR, and TCRdb kept only the in-frame ones, dropping some. The data contain 200,000 to 250,000 clones, 65% to 90% of them seen just once; the ten biggest clones take up 7.4%. Sequencing was done on a sample of peripheral blood. These receptors were collected from a woman aged 45-65 years with acute or convalescent COVID-19.

This chain connects TRBV7-3 to TRBJ2-5; 9 bases match TRBD2. In germline, CDR1 is SGHTA, CDR2 FQGTGA. The CDR3 length is 15 residues. Trimming took 1 base from V and 2 from J; bases not matched to a gene: 2. The CDR3 region is CASSLSGGEQETQYF. The CDR3 DNA reads as TGTGCCAGCAGCTTAAGCGGGGGGGAACAAGAGACCCAGTACTTC.

The chain employs TRBV19 and TRBJ2-3; TRBD2 might be the D (6 bases). V was shortened by 0 bases and J by 1 base, with 8 bases between the two germline ends. The CDR3 runs to 15 residues. From germline, CDR1 is LNHDA and CDR2 SQIVND (reference sequence). Written as DNA, the CDR3 is TGTGCCAGTAGTATAGAAGGCGGGGGCACAGATACGCAGTATTTT. Protein sequence: CASSIEGGGTDTQYF. The full variable domain, rest sourced from reference TRBV19 and TRBJ2-3, is DGGITQSPKYLFRKEGQNVTLSCEQNLNHDAMYWYRQDPGQGLRLIYYSQIVNDFQKGDIAEGYSVSREKKESFPLTVTSAQKNPTAFYLCASSIEGGGTDTQYFGPGTRLTVL.

V usage is TRBV11-2 and J usage is TRBJ2-7; tentative D call: TRBD1 (6 bases). Between the trimmed V and J ends, which lost 5 bases and 2 bases, there was a span of 16 bases. This CDR3 has 15 residues. Germline-derived CDR1 and CDR2 are SGHAT and FQNNGV. The CDR3 here is CASSAQVGAAYEQYF. CDR3 sequence (DNA): TGTGCCAGCAGCGCCCAAGTGGGGGCGGCCTACGAGCAGTACTTC.

This rearrangement joins TRBV21-1 to TRBJ1-5; the table's D call, TRBD1, was not checked against the DNA. TRBV21-1 is a known pseudogene. The CDR3 is 13 residues long. This CDR3 is CARPDRGLQPQHF. CDR3 coding DNA: TGTGCCAGGCCAGACAGGGGGCTACAGCCCCAGCATTTT.

This rearrangement joins TRBV14 to TRBJ1-6; D not resolved. This CDR3 is 13 amino acids long. V was pared by 0 bases and J by 8 bases, with 5 bases between. The germline V gene has CDR1 SGHDN and CDR2 FVKESK. The CDR3 region is CASSQDLYSPLHF. The CDR3 region has the DNA TGTGCCAGCAGCCAAGATCTTTATTCACCCCTCCACTTT.

V gene TRBV27 combines with J gene TRBJ2-7; weak D call: TRBD2 (5 bases). The length of the CDR3 is 14 residues. The V gene lost 6 bases and the J gene lost 2 bases, with 14 bases spanning the gap. Germline V lookup: CDR1 MNHEY, CDR2 SMNVEV (reference sequence). CDR3 DNA sequence: TGTGCCAGCAGCTCTACCGGAGGTACCTACGAGCAGTACTTC. Translating gives CASSSTGGTYEQYF.

V gene TRBV7-8 combines with J gene TRBJ1-6; D uncertain. The germline gives CDR1 SGHVS, CDR2 FQNEAQ. This CDR3 comprises 14 residues. The V end was cut by 4 bases, the J end by 8 bases, with 12 bases between. The CDR3 DNA reads TGTGCCAGCAGCTCCCAGGTGCCTTATTCACCCCTCCACTTT. As protein: CASSSQVPYSPLHF.

This chain connects TRBV5-1 to TRBJ2-3; 7 nucleotides match TRBD1. Germline trimming cut 3 bases from V and 4 bases from J; bases unmatched to any gene: 2. From germline, CDR1 is SGHRS and CDR2 YFSETQ. The CDR3 spans 13 residues. The CDR3, as DNA: TGCGCCAGCAGCTCCGACAGGGCAGATACGCAGTATTTT. Protein: CASSSDRADTQYF.

The chain combines TRBV28 with TRBJ1-1, with D possibly TRBD1 on 5 matching bases. V was shortened by 5 bases and J by 8 bases, with 15 bases between the two germline ends. CDR1 and CDR2 from the germline V gene are MDHEN and SYDVKM. CDR3 length equals 13 residues. For the CDR3, the DNA is TGTGCCAGCAGTCTTTGGGGGGGGAAAGAAGCTTTCTTT. It is translated as CASSLWGGKEAFF.

V gene TRBV5-6 combines with J gene TRBJ1-2; a possible D gene is TRBD1 (5 bases). V gave up 0 bases and J gave up 0 bases, with 15 bases separating them. The CDR3 is made up of 17 amino acids. In germline, CDR1 is SGHDT, CDR2 YYEEEE. CDR3 nucleotide sequence: TGTGCCAGCAGCTTGGAGGGCAGGGAAATCACTAACTATGGCTACACCTTC. Its protein is CASSLEGREITNYGYTF.

V and J are TRBV25-1 and TRBJ2-7, with 11 bases matching TRBD1. Looked up from germline, CDR1 is MGHDK and CDR2 is SYGVNS. This CDR3 has 16 amino acids. Trimming removed 3 bases from V and 3 bases from J; junction bases left unmatched: 7. CDR3 residues: CASSDTSGTGGYEQYF. The CDR3 coding sequence is TGTGCCAGCAGTGACACATCCGGGACAGGGGGCTACGAGCAGTACTTC.

The gene calls are TRBV29-1 and TRBJ2-7; 8 nucleotides line up with TRBD1. The CDR3 loop spans 14 amino acids. Germline V gives CDR1 SQVTM, CDR2 ANQGSEA. After removal of 7 bases from V and 1 base from J, the junction contained 9 bases not matched to a gene. CDR3 sequence (DNA): TGCAGCGCTGTGGCAGGGGGCCGATCCTACGAGCAGTACTTC. It translates to CSAVAGGRSYEQYF.

The rearrangement uses TRBV4-1 and TRBJ2-3; 8 bases are shared with TRBD2. The length of the CDR3 is 16 residues. CDR1 MGHRA and CDR2 YSYEKL come from the germline V gene. V gave up 2 bases and J gave up 4 bases; unmatched junction bases: 8. The CDR3 DNA follows: TGCGCCAGCAGCCAACTCACGGGGGGGTTAGCAGATACGCAGTATTTT. Protein: CASSQLTGGLADTQYF.

This clone was observed a single time. This chain joins TRBV12-1 and TRBJ1-2. TRBV12-1 is described as a pseudogene. This CDR3 is built from 14 residues. CDR3 amino acids: CASSFRRPEYGYTF. DNA of the CDR3: TGTGCCAGCAGCTTTCGACGGCCGGAGTATGGCTACACCTTC.

V is TRBV5-4 and J is TRBJ1-1, with a possible D match to TRBD1 (5 bases). CDR3 length: 15 amino acids. Deletions cut 0 bases from V and 0 bases from J, with 9 bases between. Germline values: CDR1 SGHNT, CDR2 YYREEE (reference sequence). The CDR3 loop is CASSLDPQVNTEAFF. DNA of the CDR3: TGTGCCAGCAGCTTGGATCCACAGGTGAACACTGAAGCTTTCTTT.

V usage is TRBV6-5 and J usage is TRBJ1-1, with no clear D. CDR3 length: 13 residues. CDR1 is MNHEY, CDR2 SVGAGI, per germline. Trimming took 2 bases from V and 5 from J, leaving 9 bases between them. The CDR3 nucleotides are TGTGCCAGCAGTTACGAGGGTAGGACTGAAGCTTTCTTT. It encodes CASSYEGRTEAFF.

V is TRBV28 and J is TRBJ1-1; 7 bases line up with TRBD1. V dropped 6 bases and J dropped 4; count of bases not matched to a gene: 5. The CDR3 is 13 residues long. Germline assignment: CDR1 MDHEN and CDR2 SYDVKM. This chain's CDR3 is CASRVGGGTEAFF. CDR3 nucleotide sequence: TGTGCCAGCAGAGTAGGGGGCGGCACTGAAGCTTTCTTT.

This rearrangement joins TRBV7-8 to TRBJ1-1; TRBD1 matches at 7 bases. The CDR3 has 15 residues. The V segment lost 1 base and the J segment 4 bases; nucleotides outside the gene matches: 6. Germline V gene lookup returns CDR1 SGHVS and CDR2 FQNEAQ. CDR3 in DNA: TGTGCCAGCAGCTTAGAACAGGGGCGATCCACTGAAGCTTTCTTT. It yields the protein CASSLEQGRSTEAFF.

The rearrangement links TRBV5-1 to TRBJ1-1; a possible D gene is TRBD1 (6 bases). The length of the CDR3 is 15 residues. V gave up 0 bases and J gave up 5 bases, with 14 bases separating them. Germline CDR1 SGHRS, CDR2 YFSETQ. The CDR3 is CASSLVAGASTEAFF. DNA for the CDR3: TGCGCCAGCAGCTTGGTTGCGGGGGCAAGTACTGAAGCTTTCTTT.

The V and J genes are TRBV2 and TRBJ1-3; a weak D match, TRBD1 (5 bases). Germline values: CDR1 SNHLY, CDR2 FYNNEI. CDR3 length equals 16 residues. Trimming took off 6 bases at V and 4 bases at J, with 19 bases between the two ends. CDR3 loop: CASRANLQVSGNTIYF. Here the CDR3 DNA reads TGTGCCAGCAGGGCGAACCTACAGGTCTCCGGAAACACCATATATTTT. Looking up the rest from reference TRBV2 and TRBJ1-3 gives the full variable domain: EPEVTQTPSHQVTQMGQEVILRCVPISNHLYFYWYRQILGQKVEFLVSFYNNEISEKSEIFDDQFSVERPDGSNFTLKIRSTKLEDSAMYFCASRANLQVSGNTIYFGEGSWLTVV.

The chain carries TRBV4-2 and TRBJ1-1; TRBD1 might be the D (6 bases). The CDR3 totals 15 residues. V gave up 0 bases and J gave up 4 bases, with 12 bases separating them. Germline CDR1 is LGHNA and CDR2 is YNFKEQ. The CDR3 sequence: CASSQDSLGGTEAFF. As DNA, the CDR3 is TGTGCCAGCAGCCAAGATAGTTTAGGGGGCACTGAAGCTTTCTTT.

This chain uses TRBV30 with TRBJ1-2; TRBD1 agrees at 11 bases. This CDR3 is 12 amino acids long. CDR1 is GTSNPN and CDR2 is SVGIG in the germline V gene (reference sequence). J gave up 10 bases and V 4 bases, and 5 bases lay outside the gene matches. CDR3 sequence reads: CAWTRDRGDYTF. The CDR3 DNA reads as TGTGCCTGGACCCGGGACAGGGGGGACTACACCTTC.

This clone was seen only once. The chain employs TRBV28 and TRBJ2-1; 11 positions agree with TRBD1. The CDR3 sequence is 14 residues long. Germline loops: CDR1 MDHEN, CDR2 SYDVKM. V gave up 4 bases and J gave up 10 bases; unmatched junction bases: 6. This CDR3 reads CASSSIGTGGEQFF. The CDR3 coding sequence is TGTGCCAGCAGTTCAATTGGGACAGGGGGAGAGCAGTTCTTC.

This sequence joins TRBV25-1 and TRBJ2-5; a possible D gene is TRBD2 (5 bases). V lost 2 bases to trimming and J lost 7 bases, with 11 bases between them. CDR1 and CDR2 from the germline V gene are MGHDK and SYGVNS. The CDR3 length is 13 residues. CDR3 coding DNA: TGTGCCAGCAGTGAAGGAGGCGTTGTGACCCAGTACTTC. Translation: CASSEGGVVTQYF. Based on the CDR3 plus reference TRBV25-1 and TRBJ2-5, the full variable domain is EADIYQTPRYLVIGTGKKITLECSQTMGHDKMYWYQQDPGMELHLIHYSYGVNSTEKGDLSSESTVSRIRTEHFPLTLESARPSHTSQYLCASSEGGVVTQYFGPGTRLLVL.

This clone was counted once. The chain couples TRBV27 to TRBJ1-6, with TRBD1 as a possible D gene (6 bases). The germline V gene has CDR1 MNHEY and CDR2 SMNVEV (reference sequence). The CDR3 consists of 15 residues. V lost 6 bases and J lost 6, with 15 bases in between. The CDR3 bases are TGTGCCAGCAGACCCCCGGGACAAGCTAATTCACCCCTCCACTTT. The encoded protein is CASRPPGQANSPLHF.

V is TRBV4-2 and J is TRBJ2-7, with D possibly TRBD1 on 7 matching bases. This CDR3 is built from 15 residues. Germline V CDR1 and CDR2: LGHNA, YNFKEQ. Trimming stripped 0 bases from V and 3 bases from J, with 12 bases between. The CDR3 sequence is CASSQDWQGGYEQYF. Here the CDR3 DNA reads TGTGCCAGCAGCCAAGATTGGCAGGGGGGCTACGAGCAGTACTTC.

The chain has TRBV7-2 and TRBJ2-2, with 9 nucleotides matching TRBD2. V lost 7 bases and J lost 2; bases outside the gene matches: 8. This CDR3 is 16 amino acids long. Looked up from germline, CDR1 is SGHTA and CDR2 is FQGNSA. CDR3 region: CASTQRREGNTGELFF. In DNA form, the CDR3 reads TGTGCCAGCACCCAAAGGCGGGAGGGAAACACCGGGGAGCTGTTTTTT.

This chain connects TRBV4-1 to TRBJ2-3; D possibly corresponds to TRBD2 (7 bases). This CDR3 region has 17 residues. Germline V gives CDR1 MGHRA, CDR2 YSYEKL. Trimming took 1 base from V and 2 from J, leaving 16 bases between them. CDR3 residues: CASSQVGGQDITDTQYF. The CDR3 DNA follows: TGCGCCAGCAGCCAAGTGGGGGGGCAGGACATCACAGATACGCAGTATTTT.

The chain uses TRBV14 and TRBJ1-3; no definite D call. Trimming stripped 1 base from V and 8 bases from J, with 15 bases between. Germline-derived CDR1 and CDR2 are SGHDN and FVKESK. This CDR3 region has 15 residues. CDR3 nucleotides: TGTGCCAGCAGCCAAGGGATTTTCAAGCGGGACACCATATATTTT. Its translation is CASSQGIFKRDTIYF.

The chain carries TRBV7-9 and TRBJ2-7; D uncertain. V was pared by 3 bases and J by 0 bases, with 3 bases between. Germline assignment: CDR1 SEHNR and CDR2 FQNEAQ (reference sequence). CDR3 length: 12 residues. CDR3: CASSFGSYEQYF. Written as DNA, the CDR3 is TGTGCCAGCAGCTTCGGCTCCTACGAGCAGTACTTC.

This chain joins TRBV10-2 and TRBJ1-2; 8 bases match TRBD1. The germline CDR1 and CDR2 sequences are WSHSY and SAAADI. J was trimmed by 4 bases and V by 3 bases; bases with no gene match: 1. CDR3 size: 13 residues. CDR3 coding DNA: TGCGCCAGCAGTGAAGGGACAGGCTATGGCTACACCTTC. This translates into CASSEGTGYGYTF.